This T cell receptor (beta chain) originates from a study of T cells in women clearing cervical HPV infection. Whole-study findings and limits: Repertoire richness, not evenness, was significantly elevated in CIN3+ cases versus controls.

Sequencing used immunoSEQ multiplex PCR; TCRdb keeps in-frame clones, though not all of them. The data include approximately 44,000 clones; the top ten clones carry 7.6%. This clone is identified as medium-sized from frequency. The antigen remains unidentified. The specimen sequenced was blood buffy coat. The receptor was isolated from a woman between 18 and 70 years old with a cervical HPV16 infection that either progressed to CIN3+ or cleared (not recorded which).

Partial CDR3 DNA: TGTGCCAGTAGTCCGAGGGGACTCGGCGAGACC. This gives the protein CASSPRGLGET. The complete CDR3 protein is CASSPRGLGETQYF. This sequence joins TRBV19 and TRBJ2-5, with D perhaps TRBD2 (6 bases). The read finishes 3 residues shy of the CDR3 end, and the germline J gene is used to complete it. V was cut by 5 bases and J by 5 bases, with 15 bases left in between. Germline CDR1 reads LNHDA; CDR2 reads SQIVND (reference sequence). The CDR3 covers 14 residues.